The clone carrying this T cell receptor beta chain was observed at least ten times. What it recognizes is unknown. This entry comes from a study of naive and memory T cell subsets. Broader study findings: TCR transcript changes with activation or differentiation may affect this RNA method.

Whole blood, 2.5 ml, came from adult healthy volunteers. A UMI-containing oligonucleotide was joined by 3' ligation to the TCR cDNA template. Unsorted total RNA, 1 to 1000 ng, was DNase treated before reverse transcription. Reverse transcription of blood and skin TCR RNA was primed at alpha and beta constant regions. Four PCR rounds used nested alpha and beta constant region primers plus the SP2 primer. Each CDR3 protein is one row after TCRdb ran MiXCR on the 5' RACE reads. The sample shows approximately 22,000 distinct CDR3 sequences, 4% to 5% of them seen only once. The source of this sequence is a male donor in good health.

In DNA form, the CDR3 reads TGTGCCAGCAGCCAAGGGAGCTTCTACCGACAAGAGACCCAGTACTTC. Amino acid sequence: CASSQGSFYRQETQYF. J is TRBJ2-5 and V is TRBV14; the D is unclear. Trimming left V 1 base short and J 2 bases short, with 14 bases between. CDR1 and CDR2 (germline): SGHDN, FVKESK. The CDR3 totals 16 residues.